The subject of this entry is one T cell receptor beta chain. The CDR3 runs 15 residues. Germline values: CDR1 SGHDN, CDR2 FVKESK. V dropped 2 bases and J dropped 1 base, with 11 bases sitting between them. The data originate from a study of patients and donors after allogeneic stem cell transplantation. TCRdb reprocessed the RT-PCR reads with MiXCR, giving one entry per CDR3 protein. This sample yields about 110,000 distinct CDR3 sequences, of which less than 45% are seen a single time; 27% belongs to the top ten. Sequenced input: blood, either unsorted or a sorted T cell fraction (not recorded which). The rearrangement links TRBV14 to TRBJ1-1; D remains ambiguous. The TCR sequence derives from a human donor who was either an allogeneic HSCT recipient or a stem cell or donor lymphocyte infusion donor (not recorded which). It is not recorded whose cells these are; they may come from a transplant donor. The DNA for the CDR3 is TGTGCCAGCAGCCAAACCCGGGTTCCGAACACTGAAGCTTTCTTT. It translates to CASSQTRVPNTEAFF. The whole variable domain, filled in from reference TRBV14 and TRBJ1-1, reads EAGVTQFPSHSVIEKGQTVTLRCDPISGHDNLYWYRRVMGKEIKFLLHFVKESKQDESGMPNNRFLAERTGGTYSTLKVQPAELEDSGVYFCASSQTRVPNTEAFFGQGTRLTVV.